This T cell receptor (beta chain) was profiled in a study of CD8+CD57+ T cells in acquired aplastic anemia. Whole-study context: The average for DNA from sorted CD4+ and CD8+ cells was 3 to 4 ug. Study-level results: Overlap between patients and controls comprised twenty-nine CD8+ CDR3 sequences.

The V gene end was trimmed by 8 bases and the J gene end by 5 bases; junction bases not matched to a gene: 8. This CDR3 contains 16 residues. Germline V gene sequence: CDR1 SGHAT, CDR2 FQNNGV. Genomic DNA, the template, was used for profiling of the TCR beta VDJ and CDR3. In TCRdb, the reads were re-called with MiXCR into one record per CDR3 protein. The table shows about 190,000 distinct CDR3 sequences, with 40% to 50% occurring only once. An expansion of CD8+CD57+ cells by flow cytometry had been shown in patients chosen for sequencing. As concerns this clonotype: The antigen is unknown. A much larger clone lies a single base off, so this may be a read error.

The rearrangement links TRBV11-2 to TRBJ2-2, with 13 positions matching TRBD2. The clonotype originates from a human donor with aplastic anemia. Sample: sorted CD4+, CD8+, or CD8+CD57+ T cells (not recorded which) from PBMCs. As DNA, the CDR3 is TGTGCCAGCGGACTTACGGGACTAGCGGGAACCGGGGAGCTGTTTTTT. Its protein is CASGLTGLAGTGELFF.